The entry that follows covers one T cell receptor (beta chain) sequence. This receptor's antigen is unknown. Base quality data are lacking; no much larger clone is found one base away. These data come from a study of blood T cell repertoires in COVID-19 (dated by TCRdb to about 2020). Regarding the complete study: Collaborator samples came from the United States, Italy and Spain and covered acute and convalescent phases of COVID-19. The prospective study material was composed of cDNA or gDNA derived from T cells, B-cell-depleted T cells, or PBMCs. The dataset comprised deeply sampled blood TCRbeta repertoires from subjects exposed to, actively infected with, or recovered from COVID-19. A freely available public database, intended as a resource for researchers studying the immune response to SARS-CoV-2, is where the repertoires were released. The samples were drawn from the first 160 participants of the ongoing ImmuneRACE study and from 1,200 or so subjects provided by 6 global collaborators. A de-identified subject ID, COVID-19 status, age in years and sex were almost always included in the sample metadata. Where available, HLA class I and class II types were obtained from metadata supplied by the sample provider rather than from assay-based typing. Beyond this particular receptor, the publication reports: Clinical and demographic metadata were provided uncurated, with the amount varying by source and participant.

The germline V gene encodes CDR1 LNHDA and CDR2 SQIVND (reference sequence). The trim is 3 bases for V and 4 bases for J, with a gap of 19 bases between the germline ends. The CDR3 runs 18 amino acids, cysteine and phenylalanine included. Just CDR3 DNA is preserved here, 54 bases in frame from base 1. TCRbeta CDR3 regions were amplified from genomic DNA by means of the immunoSEQ Assay, a bias-controlled multiplex PCR. As for the original processing: Within the assay, amplification of reference gene primers was used to estimate how many nucleated cells each sample contained. To quantify the absolute abundance of each unique TCRbeta CDR3 rearrangement, sequence reads were collapsed and filtered. For each sample, productive Simpson clonality was calculated as the square root of Simpson's diversity index over productive rearrangements. This immuneACCESS table, as held by TCRdb, lists in-frame sequences with V and J called but not all clones. Of the missing ones, under half trace to an unresolved V gene in checked studies; the others have no known cause. That table is the source of V, J and clone size, and D and trimming were worked out from the DNA. Counted in this sample were more than 200,000 clones; about 86% of them appeared once. Almost 2% of the sample rests with the top ten.

Each collaborating institution followed its own protocols to collect whole blood in K2EDTA tubes. For TCRbeta analysis, collaborator samples were shipped as frozen whole blood, as isolated PBMCs, or as DNA extracted from either sample type. The chain uses TRBV19 and TRBJ1-6; the D segment could be TRBD1, given 6 matching bases. Sequencing was carried out using peripheral blood. The receptor was derived from a man younger than 45 with active or convalescent COVID-19. In nucleotide form, the sequence is TGTGCCAGTAGTATCGGCAATCAGGGGTTACGGTATAATTCACCCCTCCACTTT. Translation gives CASSIGNQGLRYNSPLHF.